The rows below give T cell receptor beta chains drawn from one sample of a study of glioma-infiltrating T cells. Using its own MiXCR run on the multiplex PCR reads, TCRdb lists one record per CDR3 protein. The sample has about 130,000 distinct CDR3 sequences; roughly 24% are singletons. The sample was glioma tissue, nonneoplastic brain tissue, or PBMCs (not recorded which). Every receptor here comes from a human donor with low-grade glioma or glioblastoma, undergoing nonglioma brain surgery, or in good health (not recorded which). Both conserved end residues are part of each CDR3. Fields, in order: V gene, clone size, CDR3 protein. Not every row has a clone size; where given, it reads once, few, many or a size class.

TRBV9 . CASSPRTGRETEAFF
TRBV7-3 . CASSPGHWNTEAFF
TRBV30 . CAWGTDTQYF
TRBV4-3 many CASSQDLLSGSGGEQYF
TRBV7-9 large CASSQPNFPHEQYF
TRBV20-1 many CSARGGASGRATDTQYF
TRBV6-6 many CASSYPETGTYEQYF
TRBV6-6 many CASSYRGLAEEEAQYF
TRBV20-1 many CSARDSGSTDTQYF
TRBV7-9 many CASSLNPQETQYF
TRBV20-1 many CSARAPRISYNEQFF
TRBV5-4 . CASSFSTNYGYTF
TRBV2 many CASSVSGELFF
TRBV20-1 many CSARTGYAEAFF
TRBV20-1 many CSATTSGSSYEQYF
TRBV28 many CASSLRCQPQHF
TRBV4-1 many CASSPGGRVGYTF
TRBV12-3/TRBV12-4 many CASRDGRGGQETQYF
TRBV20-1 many CSAYTGAGEQYF
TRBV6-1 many CASSRAGTGPGNTIYF
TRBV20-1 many CSARTSGTGLNQPQHF
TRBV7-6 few CASSKHNAGTGGVGANVLTF
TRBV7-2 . CASRRAGSRNTGELFF
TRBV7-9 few CASSLRDIMNTEAFF
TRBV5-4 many CASSLALQNYGYTF
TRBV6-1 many CASSQGLAGAYNEQFF
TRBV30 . CAWSVSNRDEQFF
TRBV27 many CASSTETQEATDTQYF
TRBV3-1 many CASSPTGSTEAFF
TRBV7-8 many CASSRGRGDTETFF
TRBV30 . CAWGTVGQYF